This entry features one TCR beta chain sequence. The CDR3 length is 14 residues. Germline CDR1 is MDHEN and CDR2 is SYDVKM. V was pared by 1 base and J by 4 bases, with 10 bases between. Here immunoSEQ multiplex PCR was the method, and the copy in TCRdb shows in-frame clones only, minus some. There are under 350,000 clones in the sample; about 89% occur only once, and roughly 4.8% lies in the top ten. This sample stems from a study of blood T cell repertoires in COVID-19. The sequenced sample was peripheral blood. The rearrangement joins TRBV28 to TRBJ2-5; maybe TRBD2 (6 bases). This receptor was taken from a man between 40 and 49 years old with acute or convalescent COVID-19. The CDR3 sequence: CASSLLGLRETQYF. As DNA, the CDR3 is TGTGCCAGCAGTTTATTGGGACTGAGAGAGACCCAGTACTTC.